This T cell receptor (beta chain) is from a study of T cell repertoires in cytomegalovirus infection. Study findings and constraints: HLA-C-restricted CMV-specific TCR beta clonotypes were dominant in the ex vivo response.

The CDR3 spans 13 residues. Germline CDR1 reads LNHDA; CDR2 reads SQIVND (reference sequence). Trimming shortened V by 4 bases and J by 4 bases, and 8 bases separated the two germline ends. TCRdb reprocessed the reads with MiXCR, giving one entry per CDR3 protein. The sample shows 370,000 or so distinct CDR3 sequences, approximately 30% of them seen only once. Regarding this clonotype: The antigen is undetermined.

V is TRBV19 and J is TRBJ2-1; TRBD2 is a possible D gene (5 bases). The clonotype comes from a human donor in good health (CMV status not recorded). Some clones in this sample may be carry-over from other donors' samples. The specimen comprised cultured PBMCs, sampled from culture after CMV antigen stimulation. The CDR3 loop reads CASSTQRYNEQFF. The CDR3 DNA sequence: TGTGCCAGTAGTACTCAGCGGTACAATGAGCAGTTCTTC. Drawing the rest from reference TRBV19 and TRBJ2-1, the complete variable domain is DGGITQSPKYLFRKEGQNVTLSCEQNLNHDAMYWYRQDPGQGLRLIYYSQIVNDFQKGDIAEGYSVSREKKESFPLTVTSAQKNPTAFYLCASSTQRYNEQFFGPGTRLTVL.